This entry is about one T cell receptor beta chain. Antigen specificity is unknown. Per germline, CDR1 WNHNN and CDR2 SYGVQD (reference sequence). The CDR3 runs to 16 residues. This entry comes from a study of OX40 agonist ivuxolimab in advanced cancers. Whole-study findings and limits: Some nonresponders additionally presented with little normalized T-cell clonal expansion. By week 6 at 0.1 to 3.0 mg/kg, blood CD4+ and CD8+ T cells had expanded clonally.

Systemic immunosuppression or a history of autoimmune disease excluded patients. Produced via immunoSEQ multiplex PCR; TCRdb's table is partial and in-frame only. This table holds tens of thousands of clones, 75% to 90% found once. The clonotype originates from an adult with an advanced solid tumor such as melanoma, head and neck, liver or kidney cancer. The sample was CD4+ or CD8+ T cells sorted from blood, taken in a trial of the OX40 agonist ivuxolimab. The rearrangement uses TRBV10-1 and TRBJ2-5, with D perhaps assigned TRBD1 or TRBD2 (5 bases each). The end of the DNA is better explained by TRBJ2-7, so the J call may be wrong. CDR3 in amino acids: CASSDLGDSFLYEQYF. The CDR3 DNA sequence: TGCGCCAGCAGTGATCTGGGAGACAGTTTCCTCTACGAGCAGTACTTC.